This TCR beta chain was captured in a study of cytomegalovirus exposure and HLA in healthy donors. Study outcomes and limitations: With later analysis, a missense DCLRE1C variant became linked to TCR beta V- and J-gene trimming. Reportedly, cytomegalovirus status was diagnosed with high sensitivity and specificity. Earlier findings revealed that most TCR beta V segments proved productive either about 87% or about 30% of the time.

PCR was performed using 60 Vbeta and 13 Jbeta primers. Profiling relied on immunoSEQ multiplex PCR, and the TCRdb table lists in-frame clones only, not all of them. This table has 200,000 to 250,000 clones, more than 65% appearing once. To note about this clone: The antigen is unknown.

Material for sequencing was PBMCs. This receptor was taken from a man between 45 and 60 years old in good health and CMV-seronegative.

CDR3 protein: CASSQETSFRSYEQYF. Here the CDR3 DNA reads TGCGCCAGCAGCCAAGAGACTAGCTTCCGCTCCTACGAGCAGTACTTC. The V call is TRBV4-1, the J call TRBJ2-5; 7 bases align to TRBD2. The J call may be wrong; the DNA end is better matched by TRBJ2-7. The V gene's germline CDR1 is MGHRA and CDR2 YSYEKL. The CDR3 length is 16 residues.